This T cell receptor (beta chain) was recovered during a study of shared clonotypes between healthy human individuals. This clone was seen just once. CDR3 length equals 19 residues. J was trimmed by 1 base and V by 1 base; bases with no gene match: 11. Germline V gene sequence: CDR1 MGHRA, CDR2 YSYEKL. Naive CD8 cells comprised CD45RO-negative, CCR7-positively selected cells, excluding terminally differentiated effector memory CD45RA+ cells. Those who donated, Caucasian adults without exception, all lived in Nashville, Tennessee. Using immunoSEQ multiplex PCR, the repertoire was profiled, and TCRdb retains in-frame clones only, with some absent. The sample holds 2 million or so clones, around 96% seen once.

The receptor was derived from a man aged 18-30 years in good health. This sequence joins TRBV4-1 and TRBJ2-1; 9 positions agree with TRBD2. The sequencing input was naive CD8+ T cells sorted from blood. CDR3 residues: CASSQGSTERGASYNEQFF. The CDR3 DNA reads as TGCGCCAGCAGCCAAGGGTCGACCGAGCGGGGGGCATCCTACAATGAGCAGTTCTTC.